These T cell receptor beta chains were read from a single sample in a study of control samples from healthy donors and cancer patients. The protocol was immunoSEQ multiplex PCR, while the TCRdb copy is restricted to in-frame clones and leaves out a portion. Of tens of thousands of clones in the sample, 65% to 80% were seen once. Sample: formalin-fixed, paraffin-embedded tissue. These receptors all stem from a male donor with melanoma. Both conserved end residues are part of each CDR3. A D gene is named only where the DNA matches it firmly. Only part of the rows carry a size: once, few, many, or a class if the clone is expanded.

TRBJ1-3 | TRBV2 | NA | once | 14 | TGTGCCAGCACCGGTTCACGCTCTGGAAACACCATATATTTT | CASTGSRSGNTIYF
TRBJ2-5 | TRBV7-9 | NA | NA | 14 | TGTGCCAGCGAAGGGCAGGGCACTCAAGAGACCCAGTACTTC | CASEGQGTQETQYF
TRBJ2-2 | TRBV4-2 | TRBD2 | NA | 16 | TGTGCCAGCAGCCCGGGACTAGCGGGATTGGGCGGGGAGCTGTTTTTT | CASSPGLAGLGGELFF
TRBJ2-5 | TRBV27 | NA | NA | 13 | TGTGCCAGCAGTTTCGGCGGACAAGAGACCCAGTACTTC | CASSFGGQETQYF
TRBJ2-7 | TRBV18 | NA | NA | 13 | TGTGCCAGCTCACCAGGACGGGGCTACGAGCAGTACTTC | CASSPGRGYEQYF
TRBJ1-5 | TRBV28 | TRBD1 | NA | 18 | TGTGCCAGCAGTTTAAGGACAGGGGATTATTATAGCAATCAGCCCCAGCATTTT | CASSLRTGDYYSNQPQHF
TRBJ2-7 | TRBV10-3 | NA | NA | 13 | TGTGCCATCAGTGATGAGCCAGCCTACGAGCAGTACTTC | CAISDEPAYEQYF
TRBJ1-1 | TRBV6-6 | NA | few | 13 | TGTGCCAGCACCAGGACAGAGAACACTGAAGCTTTCTTT | CASTRTENTEAFF
TRBJ2-2 | TRBV6-5 | NA | NA | 13 | TGTGCCAGCAGTCCTCGACACACCGGGGAGCTGTTTTTT | CASSPRHTGELFF
TRBJ1-2 | TRBV6-6 | TRBD1 | NA | 16 | TGTGCCAGCAGTTCGACAGACAGGGCCATAGCGTATGGCTACACCTTC | CASSSTDRAIAYGYTF
TRBJ1-1 | TRBV7-9 | NA | NA | 15 | TGTGCCAGCAGCTTAGCTTCGGTTTCGAGCACTGAAGCTTTCTTT | CASSLASVSSTEAFF
TRBJ2-3 | TRBV27 | TRBD1 | NA | 14 | TGTGCCAGCATTGGGACAGCCTTCACAGATACGCAGTATTTT | CASIGTAFTDTQYF
TRBJ2-2 | TRBV3-1/TRBV3-2 | NA | NA | 15 | TGTGCCAGCAGCCTCCGGGACCTACGCACCGGGGAGCTGTTTTTT | CASSLRDLRTGELFF
TRBJ2-3 | TRBV5-1 | TRBD1 | once | 14 | TGCGCCAGCAGCCCAGGGGGCAGTACAGATACGCAGTATTTT | CASSPGGSTDTQYF
TRBJ2-7 | TRBV6-6 | NA | NA | 11 | TGTGCCAGCACTTCTCAAGTCTCACAGTACTTC | CASTSQVSQYF
TRBJ1-3 | TRBV5-1 | NA | NA | 15 | TGCGCCAGCAGCTTGGCCGGAAACTCTGGAAACACCATATATTTT | CASSLAGNSGNTIYF
TRBJ2-7 | TRBV2 | TRBD2 | NA | 16 | TGTGCCAGCAGTGAAGCGGGGCTAGCGGGAGGTCGAGAGCAGTACTTC | CASSEAGLAGGREQYF
TRBJ1-5 | TRBV28 | NA | NA | 13 | TGTGCCGTCAGAACAGGTGTTCATCAGCCCCAGCATTTT | CAVRTGVHQPQHF
TRBJ1-1 | TRBV28 | NA | NA | 14 | TGTGCCAGCGGACACCTGACAGGGAACACTGAAGCTTTCTTT | CASGHLTGNTEAFF
TRBJ1-6 | TRBV7-9 | NA | NA | 12 | TGTGCCAGCAGGCGGGGAGATTCACCCCTCCACTTT | CASRRGDSPLHF
TRBJ2-5 | TRBV11-2 | NA | NA | 15 | TGTGCCAGCAGCTACAGGGTCGGAGGGGGGCTGGCCCAGTACTTC | CASSYRVGGGLAQYF
TRBJ2-3 | TRBV10-1 | TRBD2 | NA | 12 | TGCGCCAGCAGTGAGGGACTAGTCACGCAGTATTTT | CASSEGLVTQYF
TRBJ1-4 | TRBV18 | NA | NA | 14 | TGTGCCAGCTCACCGACATCGTCTAATGAAAAACTGTTTTTT | CASSPTSSNEKLFF
TRBJ2-7 | TRBV7-8 | TRBD2 | few | 14 | TGTGCCAGCAGCAGAGACTGGACTAGCGGCGAGCAGTACTTC | CASSRDWTSGEQYF
TRBJ1-1 | TRBV25-1 | NA | NA | 13 | TGTGCCAGCAGTGGAGCCGTTTGGACTGAAGCTTTCTTT | CASSGAVWTEAFF
TRBJ1-5 | TRBV27 | TRBD1 | NA | 18 | TGTGCCAGCAGTCCTAGGACAGGGGGCCACTCCCTCAATCAGCCCCAGCATTTT | CASSPRTGGHSLNQPQHF
TRBJ2-7 | TRBV2 | TRBD1 | NA | 14 | TGTGCCAGCAGTGAAGGGACAGGGTCCTACGAGCAGTACTTC | CASSEGTGSYEQYF
TRBJ2-7 | TRBV6-5 | TRBD1 | NA | 15 | TGTGCCACCAAGGATTTAGGGACAGGGGTCTACGAGCAGTACTTC | CATKDLGTGVYEQYF
TRBJ2-2 | TRBV7-6 | NA | NA | 14 | TGTGCCAGCAGCTTAGACGGCAGTACCGGGGAGCTGTTTTTT | CASSLDGSTGELFF
TRBJ1-1 | TRBV7-9 | TRBD1 | NA | 15 | TGTGCCAGCAGCTTATGGGACAGGGTGAACACTGAAGCTTTCTTT | CASSLWDRVNTEAFF
TRBJ2-3 | TRBV6-4 | TRBD1 | many | 15 | TGTGCCAGCAGCCCGGGACAGGGGGCCAAAGATACGCAGTATTTT | CASSPGQGAKDTQYF
TRBJ1-1 | TRBV29-1 | NA | NA | 12 | TGCAGCGTTGGACTCCTTGGGACTGAAGCTTTCTTT | CSVGLLGTEAFF
TRBJ2-2 | TRBV18 | TRBD1 | NA | 15 | TGTGCCAGCTCGCCGACAGGGTCGGGCACCGGGGAGCTGTTTTTT | CASSPTGSGTGELFF
TRBJ2-5 | TRBV5-1 | NA | NA | 13 | TGCGCCAGCAGCGTAGAGTACCAAGAGACCCAGTACTTC | CASSVEYQETQYF
TRBJ2-1 | TRBV19 | TRBD2 | few | 16 | TGTGCCAGTAGTCCCCTGACTAGCGGGAGGTACAATGAGCAGTTCTTC | CASSPLTSGRYNEQFF
TRBJ1-4 | TRBV7-3 | NA | NA | 13 | TGTGCCAGCAGCCCCAGGCGGGGTGAAAAACTGTTTTTT | CASSPRRGEKLFF
TRBJ1-1 | TRBV11-2 | NA | NA | 14 | TGTGCCAGCAGCTCTGGGCAGGGAAACACTGAAGCTTTCTTT | CASSSGQGNTEAFF
TRBJ1-5 | TRBV27 | NA | NA | 14 | TGTGCCAGCAGTTTTAAAGGCCCGAATCAGCCCCAGCATTTT | CASSFKGPNQPQHF
TRBJ2-7 | TRBV11-2 | NA | once | 14 | TGTGCCAGCAGTCGCATCAGGGGATCCTACGAGCAGTACTTC | CASSRIRGSYEQYF
TRBJ2-2 | TRBV6-4 | TRBD1 | NA | 15 | TGTGCCAGCAGCCCGGGACAGGGCAACACCGGGGAGCTGTTTTTT | CASSPGQGNTGELFF
TRBJ1-4 | TRBV3-1/TRBV3-2 | TRBD1 | NA | 15 | TGTGCCAGCAGCCGAGGAACAGGGGGGGTTGAAAAACTGTTTTTT | CASSRGTGGVEKLFF
TRBJ1-4 | TRBV4-2 | NA | NA | 14 | TGTGCCAGCAGCCCCGAAATGTCGGGTGAAAAACTGTTTTTT | CASSPEMSGEKLFF
TRBJ2-7 | TRBV5-6 | NA | NA | 13 | TGTGCCAGCAGCTCGGGCCCTGATCAAGAGCAGTACTTC | CASSSGPDQEQYF
TRBJ2-3 | TRBV29-1 | NA | NA | 13 | TGCAGCGTTGAGCGGCAGTACATGGATACGCAGTATTTT | CSVERQYMDTQYF
TRBJ1-4 | TRBV6-6 | NA | NA | 13 | TGTGCCAGCAGTTACCTTTCAGGGGAAAAACTGTTTTTT | CASSYLSGEKLFF
TRBJ2-7 | TRBV2 | TRBD1 | NA | 13 | TGTGCCAGCAGGGGACAGGTTGGAGGACCTCAGTACTTC | CASRGQVGGPQYF
TRBJ2-3 | TRBV5-5 | NA | NA | 16 | TGTGCCAGCAGCTTAATGGCTAGACGAAGCACAGATACGCAGTATTTT | CASSLMARRSTDTQYF
TRBJ2-5 | TRBV18 | NA | NA | 14 | TGTGCCAGCTCACCACCGGGCAGACAAGAGACCCAGTACTTC | CASSPPGRQETQYF
TRBJ1-3 | TRBV6-5 | TRBD1 | NA | 14 | TGTGCCAGCAGACCCACAGGGGGCGGAAACACCATATATTTT | CASRPTGGGNTIYF
TRBJ2-3 | TRBV5-1 | NA | NA | 14 | TGCGCCAGCAGCTTGGCCGTATCCACAGATACGCAGTATTTT | CASSLAVSTDTQYF
TRBJ1-1 | TRBV7-3 | NA | NA | 13 | TGTGCCAGCAGCTTAACAGGGTACACTGAAGCTTTCTTT | CASSLTGYTEAFF
TRBJ2-5 | TRBV25-1 | NA | NA | 17 | TGTGCCAGCACAAAGTCTGGGATGGGTGGCTTCCAAGAGACCCAGTACTTC | CASTKSGMGGFQETQYF
TRBJ2-7 | TRBV28 | NA | NA | 13 | TGTGCCAGCAGTTTAAGTTTGGGTAACGAGCAGTACTTC | CASSLSLGNEQYF
TRBJ2-3 | TRBV24-1 | NA | NA | 14 | TGTGCCACCAGAGGAGGACAGTTCACAGATACGCAGTATTTT | CATRGGQFTDTQYF